These T cell receptor beta chains were read from a single sample in a study of cytomegalovirus exposure and HLA in healthy donors. Produced via immunoSEQ multiplex PCR; TCRdb's table is partial and in-frame only. The data contain 150,000 to 160,000 clones, about 80% of them seen just once; the ten biggest clones take up around 7%. The source material was PBMCs. The origin of the receptors is a woman aged 45-59 years in good health and CMV-seropositive. The CDR3 runs from the conserved cysteine through the conserved F or W. Fields, in order: V gene, D gene, J gene, clone size, CDR3 DNA, CDR3 protein. A D gene is named only where the DNA matches it firmly. Clone sizes are given selectively: once, few, many, or a class where the clone is expanded.

>TRBV7-2|.|TRBJ1-2|once
TGTGCCAGCAGCACTAGATACCTAGGAGGCTACACCTTC
CASSTRYLGGYTF
>TRBV6-5|TRBD1|TRBJ1-6|.
TGTGCCAGCAGAGGACCCACAGGGGGCCCTTCACCCCTCCACTTT
CASRGPTGGPSPLHF
>TRBV27|.|TRBJ2-1|.
TGTGCCAGCAGTTCCCGCCCGACAGTGGGATACAATGAGCAGTTCTTC
CASSSRPTVGYNEQFF
>TRBV7-9|TRBD1|TRBJ2-4|.
TGTGCCAGCAGCCAACAGGGGGCAAACATTCAGTACTTC
CASSQQGANIQYF
>TRBV29-1|.|TRBJ1-4|.
TGCAGCGTTGCTCCGGGAGAAAAACTGTTTTTT
CSVAPGEKLFF
>TRBV11-2|.|TRBJ1-6|.
TGTGCCAGCAGCCGGCCTGGGACACTTAATTCACCCCTCCACTTT
CASSRPGTLNSPLHF
>TRBV5-1|TRBD2|TRBJ2-2|.
TGCGCCAGCAACGGGAGAACTAGCGGAGACACCGGGGAGCTGTTTTTT
CASNGRTSGDTGELFF
>TRBV7-9|.|TRBJ1-5|.
TGTGCCAGCAGCTTAGCGGGCGCTCAGCCCCAGCATTTT
CASSLAGAQPQHF
>TRBV29-1|.|TRBJ1-1|.
TGCAGCGCGGGGGGGACTGAAGCTTTCTTT
CSAGGTEAFF
>TRBV6-6|.|TRBJ1-2|.
TGTGCCAGCAGTCCGCCGGGTGGCTACACCTTC
CASSPPGGYTF
>TRBV27|TRBD1|TRBJ1-5|.
TGTGCCAGCAGTTTAGGTCCAGGGGGCAGTCAGCCCCAGCATTTT
CASSLGPGGSQPQHF
>TRBV5-1|TRBD1|TRBJ1-4|.
TGCGCCAGCAGCCCGGACAGGAGAAATGAAAAACTGTTTTTT
CASSPDRRNEKLFF
>TRBV27|.|TRBJ2-1|.
TGTGCCAGCCAAGGATTGCAGGCGGTAGGAGGCGATGAGCAGTTCTTC
CASQGLQAVGGDEQFF
>TRBV6-1|TRBD1|TRBJ2-1|once
TGTGCCAGCCGTAGGGAGGGGACAGGGAGGAATGAGCAGTTCTTC
CASRREGTGRNEQFF
>TRBV29-1|TRBD1|TRBJ2-2|.
TGCAGCTACCGGGACAGGGTTCACACCGGGGAGCTGTTTTTT
CSYRDRVHTGELFF
>TRBV7-7|TRBD1|TRBJ2-3|.
TGTGCTAGCAGCCCCCTTAACCCGGGACAGGGGACGCAGTATTTT
CASSPLNPGQGTQYF
>TRBV19|TRBD1|TRBJ2-7|.
TGTGCCAGTAGTATCCCGGGACAGGGGGGAGAGCAGTACTTC
CASSIPGQGGEQYF
>TRBV5-1|TRBD1|TRBJ1-1|.
TGCGCCAGCAGCTCCCGGTGGGCCGGGACAGTCAACACTGAAGCTTTCTTT
CASSSRWAGTVNTEAFF
>TRBV6-1|TRBD2|TRBJ2-7|.
TGTGCCACAAATAGCGGGGGGTTAGGGACCTACGAGCAGTACTTC
CATNSGGLGTYEQYF
>TRBV5-6|.|TRBJ1-1|.
TGTGCCAGCAGCTTTCGGGGGGCGGGGGTCACTGAAGCTTTCTTT
CASSFRGAGVTEAFF
>TRBV2|.|TRBJ2-7|.
TGTGCCAGCAGTAAGGACGGACTCTACGAGCAGTACTTC
CASSKDGLYEQYF
>TRBV7-2|TRBD1|TRBJ1-1|.
TGTGCCAGCAGCTTAGGGGGGACAGTCACTGAAGCTTTCTTT
CASSLGGTVTEAFF
>TRBV6-5|.|TRBJ2-3|.
TGTGCCAGCAGTTACAGATCATTAGCTGAGACAGATACGCAGTATTTT
CASSYRSLAETDTQYF
>TRBV27|.|TRBJ1-5|.
TGTGCCAGCAGTTTATCCTATCGGTTACCCCAGCATTTT
CASSLSYRLPQHF
>TRBV6-1|TRBD1|TRBJ2-1|.
TGTGCCAGCAGTGAACGATTGGGGGACAGGGTGTACAATGAGCAGTTCTTC
CASSERLGDRVYNEQFF
>TRBV28|TRBD1|TRBJ2-3|.
TGTGCCAGCAGTACCGGAGGACAGGGCACAGATACGCAGTATTTT
CASSTGGQGTDTQYF
>TRBV7-2|TRBD1|TRBJ2-7|.
TGTGCCAGCAGCTTAGAACAGGGGGTCCCCGAGCAGTACTTC
CASSLEQGVPEQYF
>TRBV4-3|.|TRBJ1-2|.
TGCGCCAGCAGCCCAAACGGCAGGTCTAAGAACTATGGCTACACCTTC
CASSPNGRSKNYGYTF
>TRBV19|TRBD1|TRBJ1-1|.
TGTGCCAGTAGTATTGGACAGGGGAACACTGAAGCTTTCTTT
CASSIGQGNTEAFF
>TRBV9|.|TRBJ2-6|.
TGTGCCAGCAGCGCCGGAGGGGGCGCTGGGGCCAACGTCCTGACTTTC
CASSAGGGAGANVLTF
>TRBV7-2|.|TRBJ2-3|.
TGTGCCAGCAGCTTACGGTACGATACGCAGTATTTT
CASSLRYDTQYF
>TRBV13|TRBD2|TRBJ2-2|once
TGTGCCAGCAGCCCTGGACTAGCGGGGGGGCCTCGCACCGGGGAGCTGTTTTTT
CASSPGLAGGPRTGELFF
>TRBV4-3|.|TRBJ1-6|.
TGCGCCAGCAGCCAAGGACAGACCGAGCCATATTCACCCCTCCACTTT
CASSQGQTEPYSPLHF
>TRBV5-1|TRBD1|TRBJ1-2|.
TGCGCCAGCAGCCCCTCGGGCGACAGGGGCTCTGGCTACACCTTC
CASSPSGDRGSGYTF
>TRBV4-2|.|TRBJ2-1|.
TGTGCCAGCAGCCAAGGGCGGGGCAATGAGCAGTTCTTC
CASSQGRGNEQFF
>TRBV7-2|TRBD2|TRBJ2-7|few
TGTGCCAGCAGCTTAACTACTAGCGGGGCCGGCTACGAGCAGTACTTC
CASSLTTSGAGYEQYF
>TRBV5-5|.|TRBJ2-7|.
TGTGCCAGCAGCTTGTATCCGGGGTACGAGCAGTACTTC
CASSLYPGYEQYF
>TRBV19|TRBD2|TRBJ2-7|.
TGTGCCAGTAGTCCTGGACTAGCGGGAGCCAGGGAGCAGTACTTC
CASSPGLAGAREQYF
>TRBV2|TRBD1|TRBJ2-7|.
TGTGCCAGCACCGGGACAGGGCTCTACGAGCAGTACTTC
CASTGTGLYEQYF
>TRBV9|.|TRBJ2-7|.
TGTGCCAGCAGCCCTGGGGAGAACCATTACGAGCAGTACTTC
CASSPGENHYEQYF
>TRBV7-2|.|TRBJ1-2|.
TGTGCCAGCAGCTTAGGTCGGGTGGGGGGAGGATATGGCTACACCTTC
CASSLGRVGGGYGYTF
>TRBV6-1|TRBD1|TRBJ1-5|few
TGTGCCAGCAGTGTTTCCCTGGGACAGGGGGATCAGCCCCAGCATTTT
CASSVSLGQGDQPQHF
>TRBV9|.|TRBJ2-2|.
TGTGCCAGCAGCGAGAGCCAGGGCGGGGAGCTGTTTTTT
CASSESQGGELFF
>TRBV2|TRBD1|TRBJ2-7|.
TGTGCCAGCAGGGGAAGGACAGGGGGACCCTCCTACGAGCAGTACTTC
CASRGRTGGPSYEQYF
>TRBV28|TRBD1|TRBJ1-4|.
TGTGCCAGCAGTCTCGGACAGGTTGAAAAACTGTTTTTT
CASSLGQVEKLFF
>TRBV4-3|.|TRBJ2-7|once
TGCGCCAGCAGCCAAGAAGAGAGCGACAGGACCTACGAGCAGTACTTC
CASSQEESDRTYEQYF
>TRBV19|TRBD2|TRBJ2-2|.
TGTGCCTCAGGACTAGCGGGGACTATAAACACCGGGGAGCTGTTTTTT
CASGLAGTINTGELFF
>TRBV5-5|.|TRBJ2-3|.
TGTGCCAGCAGCTTGCTAGGGGCAAGCACAGATACGCAGTATTTT
CASSLLGASTDTQYF
>TRBV2|TRBD1|TRBJ2-2|once
TGTGCCAGCAGATCAGACAGGGCCCGAGGCACCGGGGAGCTGTTTTTT
CASRSDRARGTGELFF
>TRBV5-6|.|TRBJ2-3|few
TGTGCCAGCAGCTTGGTCCGGGCGGGGAAGACAGATACGCAGTATTTT
CASSLVRAGKTDTQYF
>TRBV4-2|.|TRBJ1-2|.
TGTGCCAGCAGCCAAGTAACCGCCCCCGGGGGGGGAGGAGTTAACTATGGCTACACCTTC
CASSQVTAPGGGGVNYGYTF
>TRBV5-1|TRBD2|TRBJ2-5|.
TGCGCCAGCAGCTTAAGCGGGGTTATGATTGAGACCCAGTACTTC
CASSLSGVMIETQYF
>TRBV5-1|TRBD1|TRBJ2-1|.
TGCGCCAGCAGCTTGGGACAGGGGTCAAACAATGAGCAGTTCTTC
CASSLGQGSNNEQFF
>TRBV6-6|.|TRBJ2-2|.
TGTGCCAGCAGGAGCAACACCGGGGAGCTGTTTTTT
CASRSNTGELFF
>TRBV2|.|TRBJ2-7|.
TGTGCCAGCAGTGAGAGTGACGAGCAGTACTTC
CASSESDEQYF
>TRBV5-1|TRBD1|TRBJ1-4|.
TGCGCCAGCAGCTTGACCCCGGGACAGGGTAATGAAAAACTGTTTTTT
CASSLTPGQGNEKLFF
>TRBV28|TRBD1|TRBJ2-1|.
TGTGCCAGCAGTTTAGGTGGCAGGGGGTGGAATGAGCAGTTCTTC
CASSLGGRGWNEQFF